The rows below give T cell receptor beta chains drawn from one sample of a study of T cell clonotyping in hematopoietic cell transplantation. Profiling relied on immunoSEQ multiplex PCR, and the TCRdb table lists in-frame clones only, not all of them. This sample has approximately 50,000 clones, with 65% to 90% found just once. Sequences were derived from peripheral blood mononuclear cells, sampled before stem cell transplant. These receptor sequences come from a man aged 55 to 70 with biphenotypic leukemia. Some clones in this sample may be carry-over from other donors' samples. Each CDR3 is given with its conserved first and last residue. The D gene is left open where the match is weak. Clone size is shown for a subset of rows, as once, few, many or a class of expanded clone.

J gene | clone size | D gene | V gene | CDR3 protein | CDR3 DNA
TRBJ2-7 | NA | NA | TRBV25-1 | CASSIDLGNRLSYEQYF | TGTGCCAGCAGTATCGACCTGGGGAATCGACTATCCTACGAGCAGTACTTC
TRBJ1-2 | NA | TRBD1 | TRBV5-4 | CASSSGPGTAFVGGYTF | TGTGCCAGCAGCTCGGGACCCGGGACAGCATTCGTGGGAGGCTACACCTTC
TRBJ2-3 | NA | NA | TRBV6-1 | CASSEMGTRTDTQYF | TGTGCCAGCAGTGAAATGGGCACTCGCACAGATACGCAGTATTTT
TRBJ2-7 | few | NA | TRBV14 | CASSQGRAGEQYF | TGTGCCAGCAGCCAAGGGCGGGCCGGGGAGCAGTACTTC
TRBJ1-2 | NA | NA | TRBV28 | CASSSGENYGYTF | TGTGCCAGCAGTTCGGGGGAAAACTATGGCTACACCTTC
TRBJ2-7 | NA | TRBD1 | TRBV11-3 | CASSSATGVEQYF | TGTGCCAGCAGCTCCGCGACAGGGGTCGAGCAGTACTTC
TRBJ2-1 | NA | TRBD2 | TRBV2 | CASSEVTLGGGLADNEQFF | TGTGCCAGCAGTGAAGTTACACTTGGGGGTGGACTAGCGGACAATGAGCAGTTCTTC
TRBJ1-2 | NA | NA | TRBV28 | CASSLGASRYGYTF | TGTGCCAGCAGTCTAGGGGCATCAAGGTATGGCTACACCTTC
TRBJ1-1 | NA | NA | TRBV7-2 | CASSFDWNTEAFF | TGTGCCAGCAGCTTCGACTGGAACACTGAAGCTTTCTTT
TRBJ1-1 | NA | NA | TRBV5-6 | CASSFFRDQGDEAFF | TGTGCCAGCAGCTTTTTCCGGGATCAAGGGGATGAAGCTTTCTTT
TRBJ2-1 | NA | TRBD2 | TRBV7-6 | CASSLEAGDEQFF | TGTGCCAGCAGCTTGGAGGCGGGGGATGAGCAGTTCTTC
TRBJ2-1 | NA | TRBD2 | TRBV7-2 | CASSFGGRASNEQFF | TGTGCCAGCAGCTTTGGGGGGAGGGCCTCCAATGAGCAGTTCTTC
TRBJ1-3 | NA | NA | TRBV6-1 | CASSEHISPISGNTIYF | TGTGCCAGCAGTGAACACATATCCCCGATCTCTGGAAACACCATATATTTT
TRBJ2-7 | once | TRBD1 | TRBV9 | CASSVGTGSLSYEQYF | TGTGCCAGCAGCGTAGGGACAGGGTCTCTCTCCTACGAGCAGTACTTC
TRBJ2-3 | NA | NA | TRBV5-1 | CASSLVGTDTQYF | TGCGCCAGCAGCTTGGTTGGCACAGATACGCAGTATTTT
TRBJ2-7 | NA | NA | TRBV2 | CASSPGQLKDEQYF | TGTGCCAGCAGCCCGGGCCAGCTTAAAGACGAGCAGTACTTC
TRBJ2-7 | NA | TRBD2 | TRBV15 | CATSPGTSGSYEQYF | TGTGCCACCAGCCCGGGGACTAGCGGGAGCTACGAGCAGTACTTC
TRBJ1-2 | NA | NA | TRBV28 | CATSRGHYGYTF | TGTGCCACCTCACGGGGACACTATGGCTACACCTTC
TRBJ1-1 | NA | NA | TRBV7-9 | CASSLSSEAFF | TGTGCCAGCAGCTTATCCTCTGAAGCTTTCTTT
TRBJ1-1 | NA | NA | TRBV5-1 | CASSLANTEAFF | TGCGCCAGCAGCTTGGCGAACACTGAAGCTTTCTTT
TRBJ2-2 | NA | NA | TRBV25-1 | CATVGGREDTGELFF | TGTGCCACCGTTGGGGGGAGAGAGGACACCGGGGAGCTGTTTTTT
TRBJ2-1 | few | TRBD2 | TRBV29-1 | CMQTSGSGEQFF | TGCATGCAGACGAGCGGGAGTGGTGAGCAGTTCTTC
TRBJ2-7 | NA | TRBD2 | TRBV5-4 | CASSAGRDGYEQYF | TGTGCCAGCAGCGCCGGGAGGGATGGATACGAGCAGTACTTC
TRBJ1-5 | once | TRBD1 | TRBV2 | CASSPTGRGLGPQHF | TGTGCCAGCAGTCCAACGGGCAGGGGGCTAGGCCCCCAGCATTTT
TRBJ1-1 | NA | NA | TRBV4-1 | CASSHDREAFF | TGCGCCAGCAGCCACGACAGGGAAGCTTTCTTT
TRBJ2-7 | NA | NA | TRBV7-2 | CASSQPIAYEQYF | TGTGCCAGCAGCCAACCCATAGCCTACGAGCAGTACTTC
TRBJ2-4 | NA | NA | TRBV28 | CASSHRGGAKNIQYF | TGTGCCAGCAGTCACAGGGGGGGGGCCAAAAACATTCAGTACTTC
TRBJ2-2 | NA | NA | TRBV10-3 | CAISDLGELFF | TGTGCCATCAGTGATCTCGGGGAGCTGTTTTTT
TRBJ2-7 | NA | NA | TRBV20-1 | CSALEAYEQYF | TGCAGTGCCCTTGAGGCCTACGAGCAGTACTTC
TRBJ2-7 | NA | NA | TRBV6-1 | CASSEGPGMGSYEQYF | TGTGCCAGCAGTGAAGGGCCCGGGATGGGGTCCTACGAGCAGTACTTC
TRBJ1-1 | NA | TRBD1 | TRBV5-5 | CASSSTGYSTEAFF | TGTGCCAGCAGCTCGACAGGGTATTCAACTGAAGCTTTCTTT
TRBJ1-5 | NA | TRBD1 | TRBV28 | CASSRTGDFDQPQHF | TGTGCCAGCAGTCGAACAGGGGACTTCGATCAGCCCCAGCATTTT
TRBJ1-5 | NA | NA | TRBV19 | CASSISGLSNQPQHF | TGTGCCAGTAGTATCTCTGGGTTGAGCAATCAGCCCCAGCATTTT
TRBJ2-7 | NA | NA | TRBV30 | CAWSGSRFINEQYF | TGTGCCTGGAGTGGGTCTAGATTTATTAACGAGCAGTACTTC
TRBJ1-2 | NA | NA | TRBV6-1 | CASSEYGQNGYTF | TGTGCCAGCAGTGAATATGGGCAAAATGGCTACACCTTC
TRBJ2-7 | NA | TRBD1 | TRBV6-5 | CASSYSRTGSEQYF | TGTGCCAGCAGTTACTCCCGGACAGGGTCCGAGCAGTACTTC
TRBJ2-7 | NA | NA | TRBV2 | CASGGDSSSYEQYF | TGTGCCAGCGGCGGGGACAGCAGCTCCTACGAGCAGTACTTC
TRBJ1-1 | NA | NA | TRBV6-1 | CASLQHRWNTEAFF | TGTGCCAGCCTCCAGCACAGGTGGAACACTGAAGCTTTCTTT
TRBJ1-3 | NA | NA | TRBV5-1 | CASSLSGVASGNTIYF | TGCGCCAGCAGCTTGTCAGGGGTCGCCTCTGGAAACACCATATATTTT
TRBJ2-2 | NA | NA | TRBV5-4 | CASRPLNGELFF | TGTGCCAGCAGACCTCTAAACGGGGAGCTGTTTTTT
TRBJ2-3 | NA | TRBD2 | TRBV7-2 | CASSSSASGSTDTQYF | TGTGCCAGCAGCTCCAGCGCTAGCGGGAGTACAGATACGCAGTATTTT
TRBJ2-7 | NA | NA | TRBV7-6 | CASSLGSGLRYEQYF | TGTGCCAGCAGCTTAGGATCCGGGCTTCGGTACGAGCAGTACTTC
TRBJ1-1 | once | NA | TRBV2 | CARQRNTEAFF | TGTGCCAGACAGCGGAACACTGAAGCTTTCTTT
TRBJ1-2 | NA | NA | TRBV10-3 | CAISEGTGYGYTF | TGTGCCATCAGTGAGGGGACCGGTTATGGCTACACCTTC
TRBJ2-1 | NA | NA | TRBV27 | CATTSHNEQFF | TGTGCCACCACTAGTCACAATGAGCAGTTCTTC
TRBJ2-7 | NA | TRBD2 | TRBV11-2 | CASSLVGGRGYEQYF | TGTGCCAGCAGCTTAGTAGGCGGGAGGGGGTACGAGCAGTACTTC
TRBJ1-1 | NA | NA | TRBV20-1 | CSARGGTEAFF | TGCAGTGCTAGGGGGGGGACTGAAGCTTTCTTT
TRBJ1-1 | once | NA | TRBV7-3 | CASSPLDGSTEAFF | TGTGCCAGCAGCCCCCTGGACGGGTCCACTGAAGCTTTCTTT
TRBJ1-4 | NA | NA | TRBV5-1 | CASSFFRFDRNNEKLFF | TGCGCCAGCAGCTTCTTTAGATTCGACAGGAATAATGAAAAACTGTTTTTT
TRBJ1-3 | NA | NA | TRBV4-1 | CASSQNTLSSGNTIYF | TGCGCCAGCAGCCAGAATACCCTTAGCTCTGGAAACACCATATATTTT
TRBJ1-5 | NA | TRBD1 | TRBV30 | CAWSRTGGGQPQHF | TGTGCCTGGAGCCGGACAGGGGGCGGTCAGCCCCAGCATTTT
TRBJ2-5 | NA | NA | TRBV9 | CASSAGVLPQETQYF | TGTGCCAGCAGCGCCGGGGTGCTCCCACAAGAGACCCAGTACTTC
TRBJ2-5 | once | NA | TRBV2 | CASSVRLDETQYF | TGTGCCAGCAGTGTCAGATTAGACGAGACCCAGTACTTC
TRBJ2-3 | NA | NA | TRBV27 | CASRDRAGTDTQYF | TGTGCCAGCAGGGATAGGGCCGGAACAGATACGCAGTATTTT
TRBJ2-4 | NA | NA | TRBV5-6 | CASSLGQNIQYF | TGTGCCAGCAGCTTGGGACAAAACATTCAGTACTTC
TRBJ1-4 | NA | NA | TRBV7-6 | CASSLQSPQATNEKLFF | TGTGCCAGCAGCTTACAATCTCCGCAGGCAACTAATGAAAAACTGTTTTTT
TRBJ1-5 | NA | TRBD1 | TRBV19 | CASGTGEEEPQHF | TGTGCCAGTGGGACAGGGGAAGAGGAGCCCCAGCATTTT